The clone carrying this TCR beta chain came up a few times. Its antigen is unknown. This specimen comes from a study of T cells after yellow fever vaccination. Regarding the study as a whole: Among primary-vaccination clones, most reappeared after the booster, at around 97% for CD4 and 85% to 90% for CD8.

Generation of TCR cDNA used 5'RACE template switching (which added a universal primer site and UMIs). In TCRdb, the 5' RACE reads were re-called with MiXCR into one record per CDR3 protein. The sample carries roughly 400,000 distinct CDR3 sequences, 15% to 20% recorded once. Germline-derived CDR1 and CDR2 are MNHEY and SMNVEV (reference sequence). The CDR3 contains 12 residues. Trimming removed 11 bases at V and 7 bases at J, with 15 bases between. This sequence originates from a young man who received the YFV17D yellow fever vaccine. The rearrangement uses TRBV27 and TRBJ1-5, with TRBD1 as a possible D gene (5 bases). The sample in question was PBMCs, obtained before the yellow fever booster vaccination. For the CDR3, the DNA is TGTGCCGTAGGACGGGGGGGGCAGCCCCAGCATTTT. This codes for CAVGRGGQPQHF.